This TCR beta chain is drawn from a study of T cells in Graves' hyperthyroidism and ophthalmopathy. The source material, RNA transcripts, was used to amplify TCR beta CDR3 regions. The TCR CDR3 first-round RT-PCR relied on the HTBI primer set. TCRdb independently ran MiXCR on the multiplex PCR reads; one entry per CDR3 protein. The sample consists of about 290,000 distinct CDR3 sequences, 12% to 15% of them appearing once. The PBMCs studied were ones that came from about 9.9 ml fresh peripheral blood. The CDR3 is made up of 12 amino acids. Between the trimmed V and J ends, which lost 3 bases and 8 bases, there was a span of 8 bases. CDR1 SGHRS and CDR2 YFSETQ come from the germline V gene. This clonotype was recorded a few times.

This receptor was taken from a woman in her fifties or sixties with Graves' hyperthyroidism that later progressed to Graves' ophthalmopathy. What was sequenced was blood. V and J are TRBV5-1 and TRBJ2-2, with D unclear. CDR3 amino acids: CASSSIRGELFF. The CDR3 nucleotides are TGCGCCAGCAGCTCGATACGGGGGGAGCTGTTTTTT. The full variable domain, its missing parts supplied by reference TRBV5-1 and TRBJ2-2, is KAGVTQTPRYLIKTRGQQVTLSCSPISGHRSVSWYQQTPGQGLQFLFEYFSETQRNKGNFPGRFSGRQFSNSRSEMNVSTLELGDSALYLCASSSIRGELFFGEGSRLTVL.